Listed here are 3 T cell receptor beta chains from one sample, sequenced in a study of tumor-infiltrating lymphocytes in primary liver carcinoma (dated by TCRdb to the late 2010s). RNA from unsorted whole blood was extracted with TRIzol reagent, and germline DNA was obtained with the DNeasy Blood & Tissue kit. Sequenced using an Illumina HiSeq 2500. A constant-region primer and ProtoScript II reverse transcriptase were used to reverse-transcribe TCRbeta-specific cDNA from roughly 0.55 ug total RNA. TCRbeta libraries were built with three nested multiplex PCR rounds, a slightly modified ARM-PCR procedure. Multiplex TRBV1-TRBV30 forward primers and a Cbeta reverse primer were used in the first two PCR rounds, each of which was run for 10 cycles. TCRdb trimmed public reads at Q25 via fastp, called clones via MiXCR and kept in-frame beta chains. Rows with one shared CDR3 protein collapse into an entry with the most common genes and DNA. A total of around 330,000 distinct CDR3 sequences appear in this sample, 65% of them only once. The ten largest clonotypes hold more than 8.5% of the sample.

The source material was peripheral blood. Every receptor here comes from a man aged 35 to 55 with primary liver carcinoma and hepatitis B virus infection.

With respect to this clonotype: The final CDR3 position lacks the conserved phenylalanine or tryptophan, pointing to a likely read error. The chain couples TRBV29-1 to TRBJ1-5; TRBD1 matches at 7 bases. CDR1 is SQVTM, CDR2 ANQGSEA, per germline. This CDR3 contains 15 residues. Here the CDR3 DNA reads TGTAGCGTTGAAGACAGGGTTTATAGCAATCAGCCCCAGCATTCT. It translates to CSVEDRVYSNQPQHS.

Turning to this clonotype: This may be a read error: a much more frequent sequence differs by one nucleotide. CDR3 DNA: TGTGCCAGCAGTTACGGGACAGCCCAAGAGACCCGGTACTTC. Translated, it gives CASSYGTAQETRYF. This chain connects TRBV6-5 to TRBJ2-5, with TRBD1 matching over 7 bases. This CDR3 is built from 14 residues. Germline assignment: CDR1 MNHEY and CDR2 SVGAGI.

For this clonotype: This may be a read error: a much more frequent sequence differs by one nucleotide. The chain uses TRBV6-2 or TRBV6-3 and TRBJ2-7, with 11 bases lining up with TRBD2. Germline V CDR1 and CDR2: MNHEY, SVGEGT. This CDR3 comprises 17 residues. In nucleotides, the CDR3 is TGTGCCAACAGTTATAGGGTACTAGCGGGAGTAGCAGGCGAGCAGTACTTC. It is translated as CANSYRVLAGVAGEQYF.